What follows are 3 T cell receptor beta chains derived from one specimen sequenced in a study of Ad26.COV2.S vaccination and SARS-CoV-2 variants. Only in-frame clones appear in the TCRdb table, and some are missing; sequencing was by immunoSEQ multiplex PCR. The profile shows about 500,000 clones, nearly 90% of them singletons. Documented treatment: 15 to 20 received Ad26.COV2.S at low or high dose, single or two shots; about 5 received placebo; per-sample allocation not given. All samples were drawn on day 63, counting from the first vaccine or placebo injection. The source material was peripheral blood, sampled in a trial of Ad26.COV2.S vaccine versus placebo. These receptors were collected from a person aged 18-65 years who received the Ad26.COV2.S COVID-19 vaccine or a placebo.

The chain joins TRBV11-2 to TRBJ2-1; 9 nucleotides align to TRBD1. The germline V gene has CDR1 SGHAT and CDR2 FQNNGV. The CDR3 runs 17 residues. The V gene end was trimmed by 0 bases and the J gene end by 3 bases; junction bases not matched to a gene: 6. DNA for the CDR3: TGTGCCAGCAGCTTAGAACAGGGGGCTAGTCTCTACAATGAGCAGTTCTTC. Its protein product is CASSLEQGASLYNEQFF.

The chain recombines TRBV29-1 with TRBJ1-2, with no clear D. This CDR3 has 12 amino acids. In germline, CDR1 is SQVTM, CDR2 ANQGSEA. The V end lost 3 bases, the J end lost 4 bases, and 9 bases lay between the germline ends. DNA for the CDR3: TGCAGCGTTGAGAAGGAAACCTATGGCTACACCTTC. It specifies CSVEKETYGYTF.

The chain links TRBV7-9 to TRBJ1-5, with a tentative D call TRBD1 (5 bases). Germline V gives CDR1 SEHNR, CDR2 FQNEAQ (reference sequence). V dropped 5 bases and J dropped 4 bases, with 9 bases sitting between them. This CDR3 is built from 13 residues. CDR3 in DNA: TGTGCCAGCAGCCACAACAGGAATCAGCCCCAGCATTTT. Residues: CASSHNRNQPQHF.